This paragraph covers one T cell receptor beta chain sequence. Its binding antigen is unknown. No clone much larger than this one lies a single base away; base qualities are absent. This specimen belongs to a study of cytomegalovirus exposure and HLA in healthy donors (dated by TCRdb to the late 2010s). Background on the whole study: An earlier analysis of under 600 of the donors reported about 250 Gb of sequence data and more than 90 million unique TCR beta sequences from 150 million to 200 million T cells. In an earlier analysis of around 540 of the donors, high-throughput TCR beta sequencing was used to judge whether each TCR beta V gene segment behaved as functional or pseudogenic. In the later analysis, no new phenotypic data were used to find candidate immune exposures; instead, reliance was placed on TCR beta sequences and their occurrence across donors. In addition to the first cohort of 666 subjects, a separate validation cohort of approximately 130 different subjects was used. Donor age, sex, ethnicity and CMV serostatus were compiled together with the repertoire data. Roughly 5 DR-DQ haplotypes were handled as single units for association and clustering, since linkage in the cohort was strong. The study aimed to test whether cataloging public T cell receptors could reveal signatures of past pathogen exposure. The genetic ancestry cluster associated with self-reported Caucasian donors included roughly four fifths of the roughly 400 genotyped donors. To study patterns of TCR occurrence, a later analysis re-analyzed previously published TCR beta repertoires from under 750 donors and added high-resolution HLA genotyping. An early release that covered roughly 600 HLA-typed donors contained approximately 300 gigabases of sequencing data and approximately 85 million unique TCR sequences. The number of typed donors differed by locus: about 620-630 for A, B, C, DRB1 and DQB1; approximately 520 for DQA1; 606 for DPA1; and 400 to 480 for DPB1. On average, about 240,000 unique TCR beta nucleotide sequences were sequenced per donor among some 420 genotyped donors of the cohort, with around 19% of those sequences being non-productive. Every discovery cohort repertoire had been produced on one sequencing platform. The T cell repertoires of 550 to 850 subjects were profiled by immunosequencing and related to cytomegalovirus serostatus. Class I and class II HLA loci were covered by the typing at four-digit resolution. To predict cytomegalovirus infection status, the study combined high-throughput TCR immunosequencing, statistical association of individual TCRs with disease status, and machine learning. In a later genetic analysis, genome-wide SNP genotypes for 398 of the 666 donors were used, and that subset was treated as a discovery cohort.

The library was generated by the immunoSEQ multiplex PCR assay. The multiplex PCR relied on a mix of 60 forward primers for TCR Vbeta segments and 13 reverse primers for TCR Jbeta segments. Amplification of the CDR3 region of rearranged TCR beta genes was performed with a multiplex PCR assay on genomic DNA. On the Illumina HiSeq System, the amplified TCR beta libraries were sequenced as 87-base-pair reads. The published analysis was carried out like this. In a later analysis, around 80 million unique TCR beta chains were counted across the 650 to 750 repertoires, and some 10 million of these chains were shared by at least two donors. To remove PCR and sequencing errors, raw reads were error-corrected and collapsed into unique sequences using a nearest-neighbor algorithm that merged closely related sequences. Alignment of CDR3 sequences to IMGT reference sequences was used to assign V, D and J gene segments. Each retained sequence needed at least a six-nucleotide match to both a V gene segment and a J gene segment. Rearrangements were classified as productive when the CDR3 lacked stop codons and remained in frame with V and J, and all other rearrangements were classified as non-productive. Following IMGT convention, CDR3 was defined as the stretch from the second conserved V-encoded cysteine up to the conserved J-encoded phenylalanine. Sequences without an unambiguous match to a single V gene segment were excluded from the earlier analysis of almost 600 of the donors. In an earlier analysis of approximately 610 of the donors, V segments were called functional above 56.7% productive rearrangements and were called segregating when the between-donor standard deviation exceeded 5%. A statistical classification framework was built for diagnosing cytomegalovirus status from the catalog of TCR beta chain sequences. In a later analysis, TCR nucleotide sequences were compared against IMGT/GENE-DB human TR gene sequences so that V and J genes could be assigned. The TCRdist pipeline was used in a later analysis to assign CDR3 sequences and most-parsimonious VDJ recombination scenarios. In a later analysis, every TCR beta chain was defined by the combination of its CDR3 amino acid sequence and its V-gene family, and reads without a unique V-gene family were dropped. In a later analysis, 450 to 600 highly shared, low-generation-probability nucleotide sequences were removed to address suspected cross-contamination and a sequencing artifact. In a later analysis, a clonal expansion index was calculated for each public chain from normalized within-repertoire ranks of inferred template counts. Generation probabilities in a later analysis came from a VDJ recombination model fitted to out-of-frame rearrangements, and those results were checked against IGoR. Hypergeometric tests were used in a later analysis to score TCR-TCR, TCR-HLA and TCR-CMV co-occurrence, with a repertoire-size bias correction applied to the TCR pairs. To estimate false discovery rates, a later analysis permuted the HLA or CMV assignments 20 times. In a later analysis, co-occurring TCRs were grouped with DBSCAN, and TCRdist sequence similarity was added when clustering was performed within HLA-allele-positive subsets. Repertoires with fewer than 30,000 or more than 120,000 public chains were left out of co-occurrence clustering, as were five repertoires with anomalous nucleotide sharing. Entries here come from immuneACCESS through TCRdb and include only in-frame sequences with V and J called. Some clones fail to appear in such tables; in the studies checked, an unresolved V gene covers under half of the shortfall, and the cause of the remainder is unknown. The V and J calls and clone size were taken over from that table, and D and trimming were inferred from the DNA. A total of roughly 150,000 clones appear in this sample, 9.4% of them only once. The top ten constitute less than 2% of the sample.

General conclusions and limits of the study: Because some donors lacked HLA typing at each locus, the association tests relied only on the typed subset. Because counts were too low, more than 15 rarely observed V segments, including chromosome 9 orphons, were excluded from the earlier analysis of about 500 of the donors. A further reported finding was that TCR beta sequences accurately predicted the HLA-A and HLA-B alleles for most subjects in the first cohort. An association between a missense DCLRE1C variant and V-gene and J-gene trimming of TCR beta chains was found in a later genetic analysis and replicated in an independent cohort. According to the authors, the approach could potentially be generalized to other disease states and immunological phenotypes. In a later analysis, the rate of TCR association differed among HLA loci, with DRB1 alleles having the most associated TCRs and HLA-C alleles having the fewest. Sequencing depth was assumed to be roughly uniform across donors in the presence/absence analyses, though that assumption may not hold. A group of highly shared sequence variants was considered likely to be a technical artifact of the sequencing pipeline. In a later analysis, HLA-associated TCR beta chains were found to be more clonally expanded and to have lower generation probabilities than equally common non-associated chains. The study gave a list of under 200 TCR beta chains associated with cytomegalovirus. Assigning TCR associations to individual alleles was difficult when HLA alleles, especially DR and DQ, strongly co-occurred. Cytomegalovirus status was reported to be diagnosed by the classifier with high specificity and sensitivity in both the original and validation cohorts. In a later analysis, several top co-occurrence clusters were reported to appear linked to parvovirus B19, influenza, CMV and Epstein-Barr virus. Correlated functional status among segregating V segments might reflect linkage disequilibrium, but an unknown experimental factor could not be ruled out. A later analysis associated about 16,000 TCR beta sequences with specific HLA alleles at a false discovery rate of 0.05. A later genetic analysis reported fewer N-insertions in productive TCRs among donors in an Asian-associated ancestry cluster than the roughly 640-donor mean. This cohort had only TCR beta chains sequenced, and the lack of alpha or paired-chain data limited which features could be detected. Most TCR sequences were seen in very few donors, while some public TCRs were found in many individuals. According to a later analysis, most CMV-associated TCR beta chains appeared to be HLA-restricted, and the HLA associations seemed to be driven largely by CMV exposure. Three of the identified cytomegalovirus-associated TCR beta chains were confirmed in vitro to be specific for cytomegalovirus antigens. For the cohort, immune exposure information was limited to CMV serostatus. An earlier analysis of around 540 of the donors showed that most TCR beta V segments appeared in productive rearrangements either about 90% or about 30% of the time, which broadly matched IMGT annotations.

The cohort comprised around 700 healthy bone marrow donors. At the time of sampling, every cohort member was nominally healthy, though immune exposures that went unrecorded were likely present. The donor was CMV seronegative and was included in the group of about 350 seronegative cohort members. A peripheral blood sample was collected from each donor, and TCR beta sequencing was performed on peripheral blood mononuclear cells. Genomic DNA was extracted from the blood cell samples with the Qiagen DNeasy Blood Extraction Kit. Sequenced material: PBMCs. This clonotype was obtained from a male donor in good health and CMV-seronegative.

The DNA sequence is as follows: TGTGCCAGCAGCGCCCCCCGATCCCCTCCTAGCAATGAGCAGTTCTTC. Translated, this gives CASSAPRSPPSNEQFF. Rearrangement joined TRBV7-9 to TRBJ2-1; a confident D gene designation cannot be given. The CDR3 spans 16 residues, from the cysteine through the phenylalanine. The read is trimmed to its CDR3 DNA, 48 bases read in frame from base 1. CDR1 is given as SEHNR and CDR2 as FQNEAQ, both from the germline V gene (reference sequence). V is pared back by 5 bases and J by 6 bases, with 20 bases lying between the germline termini.